Below, 3 T cell receptor beta chains from the same sample are listed, as sequenced in a study of blood T cell repertoires in COVID-19. Here immunoSEQ multiplex PCR was the method, and the copy in TCRdb shows in-frame clones only, minus some. The table includes about 45,000 clones, 75% to 90% detected once. Sequences were obtained from peripheral blood. The receptors originated from a woman older than 75 with active COVID-19.

CDR3 nucleotide sequence: TGTGCCATCAGTGGAATACAGGGGGTTAATGAAGCTTTCTTT. This encodes CAISGIQGVNEAFF. The genes are TRBV10-3 and TRBJ1-1; the match to TRBD1 covers 8 bases. V lost 4 bases and J lost 7; bases outside the gene matches: 8. The CDR3 is 14 residues long. Germline V gene sequence: CDR1 ENHRY, CDR2 SYGVKD.

This chain uses TRBV12-1 with TRBJ1-6. TRBV12-1 is reported as a pseudogene. The CDR3 covers 17 residues. The CDR3 region is CASSFVLGGRYNSPLHF. The CDR3 DNA sequence: TGTGCCAGCAGCTTTGTGCTGGGAGGGCGGTATAATTCACCCCTCCACTTT.

The gene calls are TRBV4-3 and TRBJ1-4; 8 bases are shared with TRBD1. This CDR3 has 16 amino acids. The J segment lost 4 bases and the V segment lost 6 bases, leaving 10 bases of the junction unmatched. CDR1 and CDR2 from the germline V gene are LGHNA and YSLEER. The chain's CDR3 is CASSPKADRGNEKLFF. Here the CDR3 DNA reads TGCGCCAGCAGTCCAAAGGCCGACAGGGGTAATGAAAAACTGTTTTTT.